This record covers a single T cell receptor (beta chain). No antigen is known for it. Trimming stripped 8 bases from V and 8 bases from J, with 11 bases between. Germline loops: CDR1 KGHDR, CDR2 SFDVKD. The CDR3 spans 12 residues. These data belong to a study of T cell responses to AZD1222 COVID-19 vaccine. General study results and limits: The donor group comprised mostly white British people and more females; the analysis possibly underestimated clonal diversity. Close to half of spike-specific TCRs reportedly recognize unmutated variant regions. Among those given AZD1222, only five or six were seropositive at baseline.

Produced via immunoSEQ multiplex PCR; TCRdb's table is partial and in-frame only. The sample includes some 110,000 clones, 85% to 90% of them seen just once. The gene calls are TRBV24-1 and TRBJ1-4, with D possibly matching TRBD1 (6 bases). The TCR originated in an adult who received the AZD1222 COVID-19 vaccine. The material was peripheral blood, obtained 28 days after the second AZD1222 dose. This chain's CDR3 is CATNRVREKLFF. The CDR3 DNA reads TGTGCCACCAACAGGGTACGGGAAAAACTGTTTTTT.